These T cell receptor beta chains were read from a single sample in a study of shared clonotypes between healthy human individuals. Sequenced by immunoSEQ multiplex PCR; TCRdb stores in-frame clones only, minus some. Of 450,000 to 500,000 clones listed, over 70% are singletons. Sequencing was performed on PBMCs. The receptors here all came from a woman in her thirties or forties in good health. Some clones in this sample may be carry-over from other donors' samples. Each CDR3 is given with its conserved first and last residue. A D gene is named only where the DNA matches it firmly. Clone size appears in some rows only: once, few, many, or a class for an expanded clone.

D gene,CDR3 length,J gene,V gene,clone size,CDR3 protein,CDR3 DNA
NA,15,TRBJ2-4,TRBV27,NA,CASKSSTVAKNIQYF,TGTGCCAGCAAATCCTCAACAGTAGCCAAAAACATTCAGTACTTC
NA,11,TRBJ2-1,TRBV29-1,few,CSASPGNEQFF,TGCAGCGCCTCTCCTGGGAATGAGCAGTTCTTC
NA,13,TRBJ2-7,TRBV5-4,NA,CASSLVGVNEQYF,TGTGCCAGCAGCTTGGTCGGGGTCAACGAGCAGTACTTC
TRBD2,17,TRBJ2-1,TRBV9,NA,CASSGGLAGGKGNEQFF,TGTGCCAGCAGCGGGGGACTAGCGGGAGGGAAGGGCAATGAGCAGTTCTTC
NA,13,TRBJ1-1,TRBV9,NA,CASSTQRNTEAFF,TGTGCCAGCAGCACACAGCGGAACACTGAAGCTTTCTTT
TRBD2,14,TRBJ2-3,TRBV28,NA,CASSPSGRSDTQYF,TGTGCCAGCAGTCCTAGCGGGAGATCTGATACGCAGTATTTT
NA,14,TRBJ2-1,TRBV11-1,NA,CASSLELDEGEQFF,TGTGCCAGCAGCTTAGAACTCGACGAGGGTGAGCAGTTCTTC
NA,14,TRBJ2-3,TRBV7-3,once,CASSLSDSTDTQYF,TGTGCCAGCAGCCTTAGCGATAGCACAGATACGCAGTATTTT
TRBD2,13,TRBJ2-1,TRBV7-3,NA,CASSLNRLAVQFF,TGTGCCAGCAGCTTAAATCGACTAGCGGTGCAGTTCTTC
NA,15,TRBJ2-1,TRBV28,NA,CASSPPRAGNNEQFF,TGTGCCAGCAGCCCTCCCCGGGCGGGGAACAATGAGCAGTTCTTC
NA,16,TRBJ1-4,TRBV4-2,NA,CASSQEWGSRKEKLFF,TGTGCCAGCAGCCAAGAGTGGGGGAGTAGGAAGGAAAAACTGTTTTTT
NA,14,TRBJ1-5,TRBV7-2,NA,CASSLRYGNQPQHF,TGTGCCAGCAGCTTGCGTTACGGCAATCAGCCCCAGCATTTT
TRBD1,17,TRBJ2-5,TRBV5-4,NA,CASSEGTGVLMGETQYF,TGTGCCAGCAGCGAGGGGACAGGCGTTCTAATGGGAGAGACCCAGTACTTC
NA,13,TRBJ2-5,TRBV4-3,NA,CASSQARGETQYF,TGCGCCAGCAGCCAAGCTAGGGGGGAGACCCAGTACTTC
NA,14,TRBJ1-1,TRBV6-1,NA,CASSEHIKNTEAFF,TGTGCCAGCAGTGAACATATAAAGAACACTGAAGCTTTCTTT
NA,13,TRBJ2-7,TRBV25-1,NA,CASKWGATGEQYF,TGTGCCAGCAAGTGGGGGGCGACGGGCGAGCAGTACTTC
NA,14,TRBJ1-5,TRBV2,NA,CASGPGGDAQPQHF,TGTGCCAGCGGCCCGGGGGGGGATGCTCAGCCCCAGCATTTT
TRBD2,16,TRBJ2-7,TRBV6-1,NA,CASSEAGTSDSYEQYF,TGTGCCAGCAGTGAAGCTGGGACTAGCGACTCCTACGAGCAGTACTTC
TRBD1,16,TRBJ1-1,TRBV30,few,CAWSEGQGAINTEAFF,TGTGCCTGGAGTGAGGGACAGGGGGCCATTAACACTGAAGCTTTCTTT
TRBD1,16,TRBJ1-2,TRBV18,NA,CASSPRRTGIDYGYTF,TGTGCCAGCTCACCCCGTAGGACAGGGATCGACTATGGCTACACCTTC
NA,14,TRBJ1-4,TRBV19,few,CASSRGQANEKLFF,TGTGCCAGTAGTAGGGGACAAGCTAATGAAAAACTGTTTTTT
TRBD1,14,TRBJ1-5,TRBV5-6,NA,CASSLMGQRQPQHF,TGTGCCAGCAGCTTGATGGGACAGCGACAGCCCCAGCATTTT
TRBD2,16,TRBJ2-2,TRBV7-9,NA,CASSKALAGDGGELFF,TGTGCCAGCAGCAAAGCTCTAGCGGGGGATGGCGGGGAGCTGTTTTTT